Sequencing of this T cell receptor beta chain was carried out in a study of human T cells and chemical hapten exposure. Overall study: For sensitization, 2% DPC was applied to a 2 cm by 2 cm patch of upper inner arm skin. Whole-study findings and limits: Once DPC sensitization occurred, TCRs above 1 in 1000 frequency showed no change.

The ends were cut back, 3 bases at V and 3 bases at J, with 9 bases in the middle. There are 14 residues in the CDR3. Germline assignment: CDR1 MGHDK and CDR2 SYGVNS. In its sample, this clonotype was seen many times. Antigen: not known. Methods used by the authors: From around 20,000 to 690,000 TCRs were found per sample, with a median of 95,638. TCRdb itself ran the RACE reads through MiXCR, one entry per CDR3 protein. The V and J calls reflect TCRdb's pipeline rather than the authors' work. The repertoire consists of approximately 34,000 distinct CDR3 sequences, with 5% to 8% occurring once and the leading ten covering about 10%. Time point: patch test 1, 2 weeks after DPC sensitization. Documented treatment: therapeutic diphenylcyclopropenone sensitization with weekly scalp DPC. Someone pulled total RNA out of unfractionated whole blood. Alopecia patients deemed DPC-suitable, aged 18 to 70, excluding pregnancy.

The receptor was isolated from a woman under 40 with alopecia areata. Some clones in this sample may be carry-over from other donors' samples. V usage is TRBV25-1 and J usage is TRBJ1-5, with D maybe TRBD1 (5 bases). This specimen was whole blood, taken in connection with sensitization to the hapten diphenylcyclopropenone (DPC). The CDR3 here is CASSDSGHNQPQHF. CDR3 in DNA: TGTGCCAGCAGTGATTCCGGACACAATCAGCCCCAGCATTTT.